This TCR beta chain comes out of a study of shared clonotypes between healthy human individuals. The CDR3 covers 14 residues. In germline, CDR1 is MDHEN, CDR2 SYDVKM. Trimming cost V 5 bases and J 2 bases, with 10 bases left between them. Measured with immunoSEQ multiplex PCR; TCRdb has only the in-frame clones, and not every one. The table records millions of clones, around 96% of them present only once. Regarding this clone: Its antigen remains unknown.

The naive CD8 fraction comprised CD45RO-negative cells positively selected for CCR7 and excluded terminally differentiated effector memory CD45RA+ cells. Notes on the study in general: A reduction in generation probabilities was seen for non-shared clonotypes relative to those shared by all four donors.

Sequenced material: naive CD8+ T cells sorted from blood. This TCR was sampled from a man aged 18 to 29 in good health. J is TRBJ1-3 and V is TRBV28; D not resolved. The DNA of the CDR3 is TGTGCCAGCAGTCCCCTAAAGGCTGGAAACACCATATATTTT. Protein product: CASSPLKAGNTIYF.